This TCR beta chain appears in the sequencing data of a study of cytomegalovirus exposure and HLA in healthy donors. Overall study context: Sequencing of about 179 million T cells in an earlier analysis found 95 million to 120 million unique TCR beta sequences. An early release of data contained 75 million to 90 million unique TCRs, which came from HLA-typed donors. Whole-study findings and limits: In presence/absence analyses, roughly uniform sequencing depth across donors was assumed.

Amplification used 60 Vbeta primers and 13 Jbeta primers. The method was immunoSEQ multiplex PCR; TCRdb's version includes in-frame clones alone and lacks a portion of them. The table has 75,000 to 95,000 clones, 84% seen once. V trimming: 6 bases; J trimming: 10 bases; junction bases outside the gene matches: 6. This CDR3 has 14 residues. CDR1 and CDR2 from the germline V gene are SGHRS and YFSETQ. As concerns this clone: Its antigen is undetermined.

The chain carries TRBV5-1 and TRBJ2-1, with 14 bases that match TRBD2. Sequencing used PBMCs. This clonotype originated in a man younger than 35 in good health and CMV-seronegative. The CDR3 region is CASKGLAGVGEQFF. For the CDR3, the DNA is TGCGCCAGCAAGGGACTAGCGGGAGTTGGGGAGCAGTTCTTC.